One and the same sample provided the 25 T cell receptor beta chains below, sequenced in a study of cytomegalovirus exposure and HLA in healthy donors. Use of 60 Vbeta and 13 Jbeta primers characterized the PCR. Clones were sequenced by immunoSEQ multiplex PCR, and TCRdb holds only the in-frame ones, with some missing. The table lists about 52,000 clones, about 57% of them singletons. Sequencing was performed on PBMCs. These receptors were obtained from a human donor in good health.

CDR3 bases: TGTGCCAGCAGCCACCGACTAGCGGGGGAAACAGATACGCAGTATTTT. Translating it yields CASSHRLAGETDTQYF. V is TRBV4-2 and J is TRBJ2-3, with 12 nucleotides matching TRBD2. J lost 3 bases, V lost 3 bases, and 4 bases had no gene match. The CDR3 runs 16 residues. The germline V gene encodes CDR1 LGHNA and CDR2 YNFKEQ.

This clone has a handful of counts. The V gene is TRBV9, the J gene TRBJ2-1, with D perhaps matching TRBD1 (6 bases). The V gene's germline CDR1 is SGDLS and CDR2 YYNGEE. The CDR3 has 12 residues. V dropped 4 bases and J dropped 9 bases, with 11 bases sitting between them. This CDR3 is CASSPTGSEQFF. The DNA for the CDR3 is TGTGCCAGCAGCCCCACAGGGAGTGAGCAGTTCTTC.

This clone was counted between two and nine times. The CDR3 DNA reads TGTGCCAGCAGGCTCGACAGGGGATATGAAGCTTTCTTT. This codes for CASRLDRGYEAFF. V is TRBV2 and J is TRBJ1-1; TRBD1 aligns across 8 bases. J lost 7 bases, V lost 6 bases, and 7 bases had no gene match. CDR3 length equals 13 residues. The V gene's germline CDR1 is SNHLY and CDR2 FYNNEI. The full variable domain, in which reference TRBV2 and TRBJ1-1 provide the parts outside the CDR3, is EPEVTQTPSHQVTQMGQEVILRCVPISNHLYFYWYRQILGQKVEFLVSFYNNEISEKSEIFDDQFSVERPDGSNFTLKIRSTKLEDSAMYFCASRLDRGYEAFFGQGTRLTVV.

As regards this clone: The DNA is left out, because the CDR3 cannot be placed on it with certainty; the CDR3 is given as TCRdb lists it. This chain's CDR3 is CASSSSGVLAYEQYF. The V gene is TRBV27, the J gene TRBJ2-7; the table's TRBD2 call for D was not verified on the DNA. The CDR3 is 15 amino acids in total, end residues counted. From germline, CDR1 is MNHEY and CDR2 SMNVEV (reference sequence).

The table lists this clone with a few counts. The chain recombines TRBV6-1 with TRBJ2-5; TRBD1 matches 7 bases. This CDR3 is built from 15 residues. Germline loops: CDR1 MNHNS, CDR2 SASEGT. After removal of 6 bases from V and 5 bases from J, the junction contained 12 bases not matched to a gene. The CDR3 DNA is TGTGCCAGCAGCCGGGGAGCAGGGGGTATCGAGACCCAGTACTTC. Amino acids: CASSRGAGGIETQYF.

The rearrangement joins TRBV5-1 to TRBJ1-1; D is perhaps TRBD1 (5 bases). Trimming shortened V by 6 bases and J by 0 bases, and 12 bases separated the two germline ends. The CDR3 covers 14 residues. Germline V gene lookup returns CDR1 SGHRS and CDR2 YFSETQ. CDR3 DNA sequence: TGCGCCAGCACCAGGAGGGGTTTGAACACTGAAGCTTTCTTT. Its translation: CASTRRGLNTEAFF. Drawing the rest from reference TRBV5-1 and TRBJ1-1, the complete variable domain is KAGVTQTPRYLIKTRGQQVTLSCSPISGHRSVSWYQQTPGQGLQFLFEYFSETQRNKGNFPGRFSGRQFSNSRSEMNVSTLELGDSALYLCASTRRGLNTEAFFGQGTRLTVV.

V is TRBV21-1 and J is TRBJ2-5; the table names TRBD2, a call not compared with the DNA. TRBV21-1 is designated a pseudogene. The CDR3 covers 17 residues. The DNA of the CDR3 is TGTGCCAGCAGCAAAGTTGGTCTAGCGGGGGGGCAAGAGACCCAGTACTTC. Its translation is CASSKVGLAGGQETQYF.

This chain uses TRBV28 with TRBJ1-3; TRBD1 is a possible D gene (5 bases). The V end lost 4 bases, the J end lost 1 base, and 8 bases lay between the germline ends. CDR3 length: 14 amino acids. Germline CDR1 and CDR2: MDHEN and SYDVKM. The DNA of the CDR3 is TGTGCCAGCAGTTCGGGGGATTCTGGAAACACCATATATTTT. It is translated as CASSSGDSGNTIYF.

The CDR3 protein is CASTLMVGGYEQYF. CDR3 nucleotides: TGTGCCAGCACCCTGATGGTTGGAGGCTACGAGCAGTACTTC. The chain links TRBV6-5 to TRBJ2-7; possibly TRBD2 for D (5 bases). Germline values: CDR1 MNHEY, CDR2 SVGAGI. This CDR3 region has 14 residues. V dropped 7 bases and J dropped 3 bases, with 16 bases sitting between them.

The rearrangement uses TRBV10-3 and TRBJ1-5; the match to TRBD1 covers 9 bases. Germline CDR1 ENHRY, CDR2 SYGVKD. V lost 10 bases and J lost 5; bases outside the gene matches: 6. The CDR3 contains 13 residues. For the CDR3, the DNA is TGTGCCACACAGGGGGCGGATGATCAGCCCCAGCATTTT. It yields the protein CATQGADDQPQHF.

This sequence joins TRBV5-8 and TRBJ2-5; 7 nucleotides align to TRBD2. This CDR3 comprises 13 residues. The V gene end was trimmed by 6 bases and the J gene end by 4 bases; junction bases not matched to a gene: 6. Germline V CDR1 and CDR2: SGHTS, YDEGEE. In DNA form, the CDR3 reads TGTGCCAGCACCCCGGGACTACTAGAGACCCAGTACTTC. This sequence encodes CASTPGLLETQYF.

V and J are TRBV14 and TRBJ2-3; D perhaps matches TRBD2 (5 bases). CDR3 length: 14 amino acids. Germline values: CDR1 SGHDN, CDR2 FVKESK. V gave up 1 base and J gave up 3 bases, with 8 bases separating them. In nucleotides, the CDR3 is TGTGCCAGCAGCCAAGGTACGGGGACAGATACGCAGTATTTT. This gives the protein CASSQGTGTDTQYF.

V and J are TRBV19 and TRBJ2-1; TRBD2 agrees at 12 bases. This CDR3 comprises 15 residues. Germline trimming cut 4 bases from V and 6 bases from J; bases unmatched to any gene: 4. Looked up from germline, CDR1 is LNHDA and CDR2 is SQIVND (reference sequence). CDR3 DNA sequence: TGTGCCAGTAGTAAACTAGCGGGGGGAACCAATGAGCAGTTCTTC. This encodes CASSKLAGGTNEQFF.

Of note for this clone: Other DNA sequences from this sample encode an identical CDR3 as well. This chain connects TRBV4-1 to TRBJ1-5, with D perhaps matching TRBD1 (5 bases). Trimming took off 6 bases at V and 2 bases at J, with 17 bases between the two ends. Germline lookup yields CDR1 MGHRA and CDR2 YSYEKL. CDR3 length: 16 residues. The CDR3 DNA follows: TGCGCCAGCAGTCTCAATCCCGTACAGGGCAATCAGCCCCAGCATTTT. Translated, it gives CASSLNPVQGNQPQHF.

This clone was recorded a few times. This sequence joins TRBV27 and TRBJ2-7; 9 nucleotides line up with TRBD2. V shed 3 bases and J 2 bases; nucleotides not matched to a gene: 14. Germline V gene lookup returns CDR1 MNHEY and CDR2 SMNVEV (reference sequence). This CDR3 contains 18 residues. The CDR3 DNA is TGTGCCAGCAGTTTGTTCGGAAGCGGGGGGCGAACTACCTACGAGCAGTACTTC. Its protein product is CASSLFGSGGRTTYEQYF.

Notes on this clone: An end of the junction does not agree with germline; a read error may underlie this. The chain recombines TRBV7-7 with TRBJ2-1; TRBD2 matches 10 bases. The V gene's germline CDR1 is SSHAT and CDR2 FNYEAQ (reference sequence). The length of the CDR3 is 16 residues. CDR3 nucleotide sequence: TGTGCTAGCAGCTTAGGGACTAGCGAACCCTACAATGAGCAGTTCTTC. It yields the protein CASSLGTSEPYNEQFF. Variable domain in full (rest from reference TRBV7-7 and TRBJ2-1): GAGVSQSPRYKVTKRGQDVTLRCDPISSHATLYWYQQALGQGPEFLTYFNYEAQPDKSGLPSDRFSAERPEGSISTLTIQRTEQRDSAMYRCASSLGTSEPYNEQFFGPGTRLTVL.

The chain joins TRBV10-2 to TRBJ2-7, with no clear D. Per germline, CDR1 WSHSY and CDR2 SAAADI. Trimming took 2 bases from V and 3 from J, leaving 14 bases between them. This CDR3 comprises 15 residues. The CDR3 reads CASSESPNPHYEQYF. The DNA for the CDR3 is TGCGCCAGCAGTGAGAGTCCTAATCCCCACTACGAGCAGTACTTC.

J is TRBJ1-1 and V is TRBV18; 10 bases match TRBD1. The J segment lost 4 bases and the V segment lost 5 bases, leaving 4 bases of the junction unmatched. Per the germline V gene, CDR1 is KGHSH and CDR2 is LQKENI. The CDR3 loop spans 14 amino acids. CDR3 loop: CASSTGQGGTEAFF. The CDR3 coding sequence is TGTGCCAGCTCAACCGGACAGGGGGGCACTGAAGCTTTCTTT.

This clone came up once. This chain uses TRBV6-6 with TRBJ2-5; 9 bases match TRBD1. This CDR3 contains 15 residues. Germline loops: CDR1 MNHNY, CDR2 SVGAGI (reference sequence). The J segment lost 5 bases and the V segment lost 4 bases, leaving 8 bases of the junction unmatched. CDR3 sequence: CASSFLQGAEETQYF. The CDR3 coding sequence is TGTGCCAGCAGTTTCCTACAGGGGGCTGAGGAGACCCAGTACTTC.

The V call is TRBV10-3, the J call TRBJ1-2; 7 bases map to TRBD1. With 2 bases clipped from V and 9 bases from J, the junction kept 12 bases outside the gene matches. From germline, CDR1 is ENHRY and CDR2 SYGVKD. The CDR3 covers 15 residues. The chain's CDR3 is CAISEPGQAGGSYTF. CDR3 nucleotide sequence: TGTGCCATCAGTGAGCCCGGACAGGCCGGAGGAAGCTACACCTTC.

This sequence joins TRBV5-1 and TRBJ2-3, with a possible D match to TRBD2 (5 bases). The CDR3 is 13 amino acids. Germline CDR1 SGHRS, CDR2 YFSETQ. Trimming shortened V by 4 bases and J by 6 bases, and 12 bases separated the two germline ends. CDR3 sequence reads: CASSGLAGDTQYF. As DNA, the CDR3 is TGCGCCAGCAGCGGTCTAGCTGGGGATACGCAGTATTTT.

The chain is built from TRBV30 and TRBJ1-3; D gene uncertain. V gave up 4 bases and J gave up 0 bases, with 10 bases separating them. This CDR3 has 14 amino acids. Germline lookup yields CDR1 GTSNPN and CDR2 SVGIG (reference sequence). The CDR3 loop reads CAWIPSYSGNTIYF. The CDR3 nucleotides are TGTGCCTGGATCCCGTCGTACTCTGGAAACACCATATATTTT.

The chain combines TRBV21-1 with TRBJ1-1. TRBV21-1 is listed as a pseudogene. This CDR3 region has 15 residues. In DNA form, the CDR3 reads TGTGCCAGCAGCAAAGAAATTTCTGGGGGGACTGAAGCTTTCTTT. Its protein is CASSKEISGGTEAFF.

The chain is built from TRBV19 and TRBJ2-7, with a tentative D call TRBD1 (6 bases). Germline V gives CDR1 LNHDA, CDR2 SQIVND (reference sequence). Trimming removed 10 bases at V and 0 bases at J, with 16 bases between. The CDR3 totals 14 residues. CDR3 loop: CATSRQGPSYEQYF. CDR3 in DNA: TGTGCCACCTCCAGGCAGGGGCCCTCCTACGAGCAGTACTTC.

The CDR3 nucleotides read TGTGCCAGCAGCGATTACCGGACTGTTACCTACGAGCAGTACTTC. Amino acid sequence: CASSDYRTVTYEQYF. This sequence joins TRBV5-5 and TRBJ2-7; possible D gene TRBD2, 5 bases. V dropped 4 bases and J dropped 2 bases, with 16 bases sitting between them. The V gene's germline CDR1 is SGHKS and CDR2 YYEKEE (reference sequence). CDR3 length: 15 amino acids.